A single sample gave rise to the 30 T cell receptor beta chains below, sequenced in a study of a mutant IDH1 vaccine in newly diagnosed glioma. Sequenced by immunoSEQ multiplex PCR; TCRdb stores in-frame clones only, minus some. Among tens of thousands of clones, roughly 79% were seen once, and the ten largest hold 4.5% to 5.5%. The time point is: week 35, safety follow-up. Vaccine doses each comprised 300 ug of mutant IDH1 20-mer peptide, with topical imiquimod. These TCRs are of unknown antigen specificity. The source material was PBMCs, sampled from a glioma patient whose treatment included an IDH1 peptide vaccine. The receptors were gathered from a woman in her forties with glioma. Some clones in this sample may be carry-over from other donors' samples.

For this clone: The junction shows a germline mismatch at one end, possibly a read error. The chain has TRBV7-7 and TRBJ2-7, with D perhaps given as TRBD1 or TRBD2 (5 bases each). In germline, CDR1 is SSHAT, CDR2 FNYEAQ (reference sequence). The CDR3 sequence is 13 residues long. The CDR3 nucleotides are TGTGCTAGCAGCTTAGGGGAGACTGGCGAGCAGTACTTC. Translated, it gives CASSLGETGEQYF.

A few counts support this clone. The CDR3: CASSEAYEQYF. Here the CDR3 DNA reads TGTGCCAGCAGCGAGGCTTACGAGCAGTACTTC. The chain carries TRBV4-2 and TRBJ2-7; D call uncertain. From germline, CDR1 is LGHNA and CDR2 YNFKEQ. The CDR3 is made up of 11 amino acids. The V and J ends lost 5 bases and 4 bases respectively, with 6 bases between them.

V is TRBV2 and J is TRBJ2-3; 9 bases match TRBD2. The ends lost 2 bases at V and 0 bases at J; junction bases unmatched: 3. The CDR3 is 16 residues long. CDR1 is SNHLY and CDR2 is FYNNEI in the germline V gene. This CDR3 reads CASSESAGGSTDTQYF. The CDR3, as DNA: TGTGCCAGCAGTGAATCCGCGGGGGGGAGCACAGATACGCAGTATTTT.

The chain is built from TRBV7-9 and TRBJ1-1; 7 bases map to TRBD1. The CDR3 loop spans 15 amino acids. The junction had 5 bases not matched to a gene; V was cut back by 4 bases and J by 0 bases. The germline V gene encodes CDR1 SEHNR and CDR2 FQNEAQ (reference sequence). CDR3 bases: TGTGCCAGCAGCTCGCCCAGGGGGGTGAACACTGAAGCTTTCTTT. Its protein is CASSSPRGVNTEAFF.

CDR3 protein: CASSLSVRRETGSNEQYF. The CDR3 DNA sequence: TGTGCCAGCAGCTTATCAGTTCGCCGGGAGACAGGGAGCAACGAGCAGTACTTC. The genes are TRBV5-6 and TRBJ2-7; D might be TRBD1 (7 bases). This CDR3 contains 18 residues. The germline V and J ends were trimmed by 2 bases and 5 bases, with 26 bases remaining between them. Per germline, CDR1 SGHDT and CDR2 YYEEEE.

This chain joins TRBV2 and TRBJ2-1; TRBD1 is a possible D gene (6 bases). CDR1 and CDR2 (germline): SNHLY, FYNNEI. V was pared by 10 bases and J by 8 bases, with 15 bases between. CDR3 length: 12 amino acids. The CDR3 region is CATGQNSDEQFF. The CDR3 nucleotides read TGTGCCACCGGACAGAATTCCGATGAGCAGTTCTTC.

This rearrangement joins TRBV7-9 to TRBJ2-7, with TRBD2 as a possible D gene (6 bases). Germline lookup yields CDR1 SEHNR and CDR2 FQNEAQ (reference sequence). The CDR3 totals 13 residues. V lost 3 bases, J lost 2 bases, and 8 bases lay in between. The CDR3: CASSFGGTYEQYF. For the CDR3, the DNA is TGTGCCAGCAGCTTTGGGGGGACCTACGAGCAGTACTTC.

The V and J genes are TRBV13 and TRBJ2-7; TRBD1 matches at 7 bases. The CDR3 is 14 residues long. V was pared by 4 bases and J by 1 base, with 4 bases of the junction left unmatched. Germline V gene lookup returns CDR1 PRHDT and CDR2 FYEKMQ (reference sequence). Here the CDR3 reads CASSYVDRSYEQYF. The CDR3 nucleotides read TGTGCCAGCAGCTATGTGGACAGGTCCTACGAGCAGTACTTC.

The genes are TRBV2 and TRBJ2-7, with D uncertain. CDR1 and CDR2 (germline): SNHLY, FYNNEI. V lost 4 bases, J lost 5 bases, and 9 bases lay in between. The CDR3 contains 12 residues. The CDR3 DNA is TGTGCCAGCAGTGTGACTGCAAACGAGCAGTACTTC. It codes for CASSVTANEQYF.

The V call is TRBV28, the J call TRBJ1-1, with 7 bases identical to TRBD1. In germline, CDR1 is MDHEN, CDR2 SYDVKM. Germline trimming cut 8 bases from V and 3 bases from J; bases unmatched to any gene: 12. This CDR3 has 15 amino acids. The CDR3 DNA follows: TGTGCCAGCGGAAGAGGGGGCAGGGAATACACTGAAGCTTTCTTT. Translation: CASGRGGREYTEAFF.

The chain uses TRBV5-1 and TRBJ2-1, with 10 bases that match TRBD2. CDR1 is SGHRS and CDR2 is YFSETQ in the germline V gene. The CDR3 runs to 20 residues. V trimming: 4 bases; J trimming: 3 bases; junction bases outside the gene matches: 19. The CDR3 spells CASSPAIASGGTINYNEQFF. The DNA of the CDR3 is TGCGCCAGCAGCCCCGCCATCGCTAGCGGGGGCACCATAAACTACAATGAGCAGTTCTTC.

Comment on this clone: The DNA is left out, because the CDR3 cannot be placed on it with certainty; the CDR3 is given as TCRdb lists it. The chain couples TRBV21-1 to TRBJ1-5; the D call TRBD1 from the table was never checked on the DNA. TRBV21-1 is described as a pseudogene. The CDR3 contains 18 residues when both ends are counted. The CDR3 region is CASSKVGKWAHGNQPQHF.

The rearrangement links TRBV4-1 to TRBJ2-5; 7 bases line up with TRBD2. The trim removed 4 bases at V and 1 base at J, leaving 6 bases unmatched. The CDR3 sequence is 15 residues long. Germline V gene lookup returns CDR1 MGHRA and CDR2 YSYEKL. The CDR3 nucleotides are TGCGCCAGCAGCCGACGAGGGACTATCCAAGAGACCCAGTACTTC. This sequence encodes CASSRRGTIQETQYF.

This chain uses TRBV25-1 with TRBJ1-2; TRBD1 matches at 7 bases. The ends lost 6 bases at V and 2 bases at J; junction bases unmatched: 15. CDR1 is MGHDK and CDR2 is SYGVNS in the germline V gene. CDR3 length: 17 residues. Written as DNA, the CDR3 is TGTGCCAGCAGCCAGACAAGGGGGCAAGAAGGGAACTATGGCTACACCTTC. Protein sequence: CASSQTRGQEGNYGYTF.

The rearrangement joins TRBV19 to TRBJ2-7, with unresolved D. The CDR3 length is 14 residues. Per germline, CDR1 LNHDA and CDR2 SQIVND (reference sequence). V was shortened by 3 bases and J by 4 bases, with 13 bases between the two germline ends. The CDR3 loop is CASSMAGSEYEQYF. The DNA of the CDR3 is TGTGCCAGTAGTATGGCAGGTTCGGAGTACGAGCAGTACTTC.

The V gene is TRBV10-3, the J gene TRBJ2-7; D unclear. Germline values: CDR1 ENHRY, CDR2 SYGVKD. With 6 bases removed from V and 0 bases from J, the gap between germline ends came to 12 bases. CDR3 length: 14 residues. CDR3 in DNA: TGTGCCATCAGGGGTACTGGGAACTCCTACGAGCAGTACTTC. It codes for CAIRGTGNSYEQYF.

The V and J genes are TRBV4-3 and TRBJ2-3; D is ambiguous. The V end lost 3 bases, the J end lost 1 base, and 11 bases lay between the germline ends. CDR1 is LGHNA and CDR2 is YSLEER in the germline V gene. The CDR3 is 15 residues long. CDR3 sequence reads: CASSQSALGTDTQYF. CDR3 DNA: TGCGCCAGCAGCCAGTCGGCCCTTGGCACAGATACGCAGTATTTT.

This chain joins TRBV19 and TRBJ1-4, with TRBD1 matching 9 bases. Germline assignment: CDR1 LNHDA and CDR2 SQIVND (reference sequence). V gave up 5 bases and J gave up 7 bases; unmatched junction bases: 8. This CDR3 has 15 amino acids. The CDR3 DNA reads as TGTGCCAGTAGTCCCCGGACAGGGGCGGCTGAAAAACTGTTTTTT. Residues: CASSPRTGAAEKLFF.

J is TRBJ1-4 and V is TRBV5-1; a possible D gene is TRBD1 (6 bases). The CDR3 spans 15 residues. V shed 4 bases and J shed 5 bases, with 15 bases lying between them. Germline CDR1 SGHRS, CDR2 YFSETQ. The CDR3 loop reads CASSLGTTRNEKLFF. For the CDR3, the DNA is TGCGCCAGCAGCCTAGGGACAACCCGGAATGAAAAACTGTTTTTT.

The chain links TRBV27 to TRBJ2-1; 8 bases line up with TRBD2. Trimming took 4 bases from V and 3 from J; bases not matched to a gene: 11. The CDR3 loop spans 17 amino acids. Germline CDR1 reads MNHEY; CDR2 reads SMNVEV (reference sequence). The CDR3 region has the DNA TGTGCCAGCAGTTCGGGGGGGGGCGGGAGTAGCTACAATGAGCAGTTCTTC. Its translation is CASSSGGGGSSYNEQFF.

This chain uses TRBV27 with TRBJ1-1; 7 bases match TRBD1. Trimming cost V 8 bases and J 12 bases; bases outside gene matches: 15. CDR3 length equals 13 residues. Per germline, CDR1 MNHEY and CDR2 SMNVEV (reference sequence). This chain's CDR3 is CASGFTGVWRTFF. CDR3 DNA: TGTGCCAGCGGATTTACAGGGGTTTGGCGGACTTTCTTT.

This chain uses TRBV7-3 with TRBJ2-2; a possible D gene is TRBD2 (5 bases). The CDR3 loop spans 13 amino acids. Between the trimmed V and J ends, which lost 3 bases and 4 bases, there was a span of 6 bases. In germline, CDR1 is SGHTA, CDR2 FQGTGA. The CDR3 sequence: CASSLGATGELFF. The CDR3, as DNA: TGTGCCAGCAGCTTGGGAGCCACCGGGGAGCTGTTTTTT. Looking up the rest from reference TRBV7-3 and TRBJ2-2 gives the full variable domain: GAGVSQTPSNKVTEKGKYVELRCDPISGHTALYWYRQSLGQGPEFLIYFQGTGAADDSGLPNDRFFAVRPEGSVSTLKIQRTERGDSAVYLCASSLGATGELFFGEGSRLTVL.

V and J are TRBV19 and TRBJ2-1; D is unresolved. The germline V gene encodes CDR1 LNHDA and CDR2 SQIVND (reference sequence). This CDR3 spans 11 amino acids. V gave up 9 bases and J gave up 0 bases, with 3 bases separating them. CDR3 DNA sequence: TGTGCCAGCAGCTCCTACAATGAGCAGTTCTTC. Its translation: CASSSYNEQFF.

This clone was found once. The chain combines TRBV19 with TRBJ2-6, with TRBD2 as a possible D gene (6 bases). The CDR3 runs 16 residues. Per the germline V gene, CDR1 is LNHDA and CDR2 is SQIVND (reference sequence). V was trimmed by 5 bases and J by 0 bases, leaving 11 bases between them. CDR3 nucleotide sequence: TGTGCCAGTAGTTTTCGGGGGTTCTCTGGGGCCAACGTCCTGACTTTC. Translating gives CASSFRGFSGANVLTF.

The chain uses TRBV21-1 and TRBJ2-2; the DNA was not used to check the table's D call, TRBD1. TRBV21-1 is a known pseudogene. The CDR3 loop spans 15 amino acids. The chain's CDR3 is CATIEGVRYTGELFF. CDR3 nucleotide sequence: TGTGCCACCATAGAGGGGGTTAGGTACACCGGGGAGCTGTTTTTT.

The chain uses TRBV5-4 and TRBJ2-7; tentatively, D is TRBD2 (7 bases). The CDR3 has 17 amino acids. The V gene's germline CDR1 is SGHNT and CDR2 YYREEE (reference sequence). V shed 4 bases and J shed 5 bases, with 25 bases lying between them. Here the CDR3 reads CASSKGEGGRLVDEQYF. In DNA form, the CDR3 reads TGTGCCAGCAGCAAGGGGGAGGGGGGCAGGTTGGTGGACGAGCAGTACTTC.

The chain has TRBV6-1 and TRBJ1-1; D uncertain. The V and J ends lost 2 bases and 11 bases respectively, with 12 bases between them. The germline CDR1 and CDR2 sequences are MNHNS and SASEGT. This CDR3 is 12 amino acids long. For the CDR3, the DNA is TGTGCCAGCAGTGAATACGCCCCGAGCGCTTTCTTT. This encodes CASSEYAPSAFF.

V is TRBV4-2 and J is TRBJ1-1, with no clear D. This CDR3 spans 15 amino acids. Trimming shortened V by 0 bases and J by 10 bases, and 18 bases separated the two germline ends. Germline CDR1 LGHNA, CDR2 YNFKEQ. The CDR3 loop is CASSQDFERARAAFF. The CDR3 coding sequence is TGTGCCAGCAGCCAAGATTTTGAGCGGGCACGGGCAGCTTTCTTT.

The rearrangement links TRBV28 to TRBJ2-7; TRBD2 is a possible D gene (6 bases). The germline V gene has CDR1 MDHEN and CDR2 SYDVKM. The CDR3 covers 13 residues. The V end was cut by 6 bases, the J end by 6 bases, with 15 bases between. The CDR3 nucleotides read TGTGCCAGCAGCTCCTACGGGGGATCCGAGCAGTACTTC. This sequence encodes CASSSYGGSEQYF.

In nucleotides, the CDR3 is TGTGCCAGCAGCCAAGTGGGGGTAGAAGGGGGTTCACCCCTCCACTTT. Its translation is CASSQVGVEGGSPLHF. This chain joins TRBV4-2 and TRBJ1-6; possible D gene TRBD1, 6 bases. Germline V gives CDR1 LGHNA, CDR2 YNFKEQ. This CDR3 contains 16 residues. Trimming removed 1 base from V and 9 bases from J, with 16 bases in between.